These T cell receptor beta chains were read from a single sample in a study of cytomegalovirus exposure and HLA in healthy donors. Clones were read by immunoSEQ multiplex PCR, and TCRdb kept only the in-frame ones, dropping some. This repertoire shows around 230,000 clones, 82% found once; its top ten account for 4.5% to 7%. Sequencing used PBMCs. The receptor source for this set is a man aged 35 to 55 in good health and CMV-seropositive. Each CDR3 is given with its conserved first and last residue. D genes are given only for firm matches. A row's size may be missing; if present it is once, few, many or a size class.

J | size | D | length | V | DNA | CDR3
TRBJ2-3 | - | TRBD2 | 14 | TRBV5-1 | TGCGCCAGCAGGCTAGCGGGGAAAACAGATACGCAGTATTTT | CASRLAGKTDTQYF
TRBJ2-3 | few | TRBD2 | 16 | TRBV5-1 | TGCGCCAGCAGCTTGGGACTAGCGGGGAGCACAGATACGCAGTATTTT | CASSLGLAGSTDTQYF
TRBJ2-3 | once | TRBD2 | 16 | TRBV9 | TGTGCCAGCAGCCCTCTAGCGGGAGGGCCAGGTGATACGCAGTATTTT | CASSPLAGGPGDTQYF
TRBJ1-4 | few | TRBD1 | 16 | TRBV7-9 | TGTGCCAGCAGCTTGGGAGATCGGACAGGGGGAGAAAAACTGTTTTTT | CASSLGDRTGGEKLFF
TRBJ2-3 | once | TRBD2 | 16 | TRBV7-3 | TGTGCCAGCAGCCTTGTAGCGGGGGCAAACACAGATACGCAGTATTTT | CASSLVAGANTDTQYF
TRBJ2-5 | - | - | 15 | TRBV19 | TGTGCCAGTAGTAGGCTACTAGAGGTGGTGGAGACCCAGTACTTC | CASSRLLEVVETQYF
TRBJ1-2 | - | - | 14 | TRBV10-3 | TGTGCCACGCTCCGTTACGAGCGTAACTATGGCTACACCTTC | CATLRYERNYGYTF
TRBJ1-2 | - | TRBD1 | 13 | TRBV7-3 | TGTGCCAGCAGCCCAACAGGGGGCATTGGCTACACCTTC | CASSPTGGIGYTF
TRBJ2-5 | once | - | 15 | TRBV6-6 | TGTGCCAGCAGTTATCTCGGGGAATCACAAGAGACCCAGTACTTC | CASSYLGESQETQYF
TRBJ2-1 | - | TRBD2 | 17 | TRBV7-8 | TGTGCCAGCAGCTTGAGGGACAGGACTAGCGGTAACAATGAGCAGTTCTTC | CASSLRDRTSGNNEQFF
TRBJ1-1 | few | - | 13 | TRBV7-6 | TGTGCCAGCAGCCTCACATGGAACACTGAAGCTTTCTTT | CASSLTWNTEAFF
TRBJ1-4 | - | TRBD1 | 15 | TRBV2 | TGTGCCAGCAGTGAGTCCACAGGGGCGGGTGAAAAACTGTTTTTT | CASSESTGAGEKLFF
TRBJ1-2 | - | TRBD1 | 13 | TRBV11-2 | TGTGCCAGCAGCCCGGACAGGAACTATGGCTACACCTTC | CASSPDRNYGYTF
TRBJ2-3 | few | TRBD1 | 15 | TRBV11-3 | TGTGCCAGCAGCCCCCTACAGGGGACCACAGATACGCAGTATTTT | CASSPLQGTTDTQYF
TRBJ2-5 | - | TRBD1 | 16 | TRBV7-9 | TGTGCCAGCAGCTTAGCCACGGACAGGTTTCAAGAGACCCAGTACTTC | CASSLATDRFQETQYF
TRBJ2-5 | - | TRBD1 | 14 | TRBV6-6 | TGTGCCAGCACCCTCGACAGGGTCCAAGAGACCCAGTACTTC | CASTLDRVQETQYF
TRBJ2-1 | - | TRBD2 | 16 | TRBV7-6 | TGTGCCAGCAGCCACGCTTTAGGACTAGCGGCGAATGAGCAGTTCTTC | CASSHALGLAANEQFF
TRBJ1-1 | few | TRBD1 | 15 | TRBV7-8 | TGTGCCAGCAGCTTAGGCGGGACAGGGGGCACTGAAGCTTTCTTT | CASSLGGTGGTEAFF
TRBJ2-2 | - | - | 13 | TRBV29-1 | TGCAGCGTTGTAGCAGGGCCCACCGGGGAGCTGTTTTTT | CSVVAGPTGELFF
TRBJ2-5 | - | - | 14 | TRBV29-1 | TGCAGCGTTGAGTTAGGACTGGCCCAAGAGACCCAGTACTTC | CSVELGLAQETQYF
TRBJ1-1 | - | TRBD1 | 14 | TRBV6-5 | TGTGCCAGCAGCCGAACAGGGGGCGGCACTGAAGCTTTCTTT | CASSRTGGGTEAFF
TRBJ1-5 | - | - | 15 | TRBV12-5 | TGTGCTAGTGGTTTGCGTATCGGGAGCAATCAGCCCCAGCATTTT | CASGLRIGSNQPQHF
TRBJ2-3 | - | TRBD2 | 15 | TRBV7-6 | TGTGCCAGCAGCTTGAGCGGGAGGGACACAGATACGCAGTATTTT | CASSLSGRDTDTQYF
TRBJ1-1 | - | - | 17 | TRBV7-9 | TGTGCCAGCAGCTTAGACATCACAGCCAAAATGAACACTGAAGCTTTCTTT | CASSLDITAKMNTEAFF
TRBJ1-1 | - | - | 14 | TRBV2 | TGTGCCAGCAGTGATGGACTCTCGAACACTGAAGCTTTCTTT | CASSDGLSNTEAFF
TRBJ2-2 | - | TRBD2 | 16 | TRBV5-1 | TGCGCCAGCAGCCCGGGACTAGCGGGAGCGGGCGGGGAGCTGTTTTTT | CASSPGLAGAGGELFF
TRBJ2-2 | - | - | 14 | TRBV2 | TGTGCCAGCAGAGCGACAGGTTCTGGCGGGGAGCTGTTTTTT | CASRATGSGGELFF
TRBJ1-2 | - | - | 12 | TRBV11-2 | TGTGCCAGCAGCACTCCCGGAGGAGGCTACACCTTC | CASSTPGGGYTF